Below are 26 T cell receptor beta chains sequenced from a single sample in a study of T cells in Graves' hyperthyroidism and ophthalmopathy. Researchers took RNA transcripts and amplified the TCR beta CDR3 regions from them. With the HTBI primer set, the TCR CDR3 went through a first round of RT-PCR. MiXCR, applied by TCRdb to the multiplex PCR reads, yields one record per CDR3 protein. The sample consists of 600,000 or so distinct CDR3 sequences, about a sixth of them appearing once. Sequencing was done on a sample of blood. The source of these receptors is a woman in her thirties with Graves' hyperthyroidism.

This clonotype was recorded many times. The chain has TRBV20-1 and TRBJ2-1; tentatively, D is TRBD1 (5 bases). V lost 1 base and J lost 6, with 19 bases in between. The V gene's germline CDR1 is DFQATT and CDR2 SNEGSKA (reference sequence). The CDR3 totals 16 residues. The CDR3 here is CSARVAGGQGINEQFF. The DNA of the CDR3 is TGCAGTGCTAGAGTGGCCGGTGGTCAGGGTATCAATGAGCAGTTCTTC.

This clonotype was detected only a few times. J is TRBJ2-4 and V is TRBV19; 9 bases align to TRBD1. The CDR3 totals 13 residues. Germline assignment: CDR1 LNHDA and CDR2 SQIVND (reference sequence). V gave up 7 bases and J gave up 6 bases; unmatched junction bases: 4. The CDR3 nucleotides read TGTGCCAGTACCTCGGACAGGGGAAACATTCAGTACTTC. Translating it yields CASTSDRGNIQYF.

This clonotype was observed a few times. V gene TRBV3-1 combines with J gene TRBJ2-5, with TRBD2 as a possible D gene (6 bases). The V gene's germline CDR1 is LGHDT and CDR2 YNNKEL (reference sequence). This CDR3 contains 16 residues. Between the trimmed V and J ends, which lost 2 bases and 0 bases, there was a span of 13 bases. The CDR3 sequence: CASSQLLGGYQETQYF. The CDR3 DNA is TGTGCCAGCAGCCAATTACTCGGGGGTTACCAAGAGACCCAGTACTTC.

The V gene is TRBV5-1, the J gene TRBJ2-7; D gene unclear. Trimming left V 0 bases short and J 5 bases short, with 15 bases between. The CDR3 runs to 15 residues. The germline gives CDR1 SGHRS, CDR2 YFSETQ. CDR3 loop: CASSLAGRSLDEQYF. CDR3 nucleotides: TGCGCCAGCAGCTTGGCAGGCAGGTCGTTGGACGAGCAGTACTTC.

This clonotype was counted many times. The rearrangement joins TRBV12-3 or TRBV12-4 to TRBJ2-1, with TRBD2 matching over 12 bases. The CDR3 runs to 15 residues. The V and J ends lost 7 bases and 6 bases, in that order; junction bases with no gene match: 7. CDR3 sequence: CASNIGLAGTNEQFF. The DNA for the CDR3 is TGTGCCAGCAACATAGGACTAGCGGGGACCAATGAGCAGTTCTTC.

The sample holds many counts of this clonotype. The CDR3 spells CASKAGGYNEQFF. Written as DNA, the CDR3 is TGTGCCAGCAAAGCGGGCGGCTACAATGAGCAGTTCTTC. The chain has TRBV28 and TRBJ2-1; perhaps TRBD2 as D (6 bases). CDR1 and CDR2 (germline): MDHEN, SYDVKM. The CDR3 spans 13 residues. Trimming cost V 7 bases and J 3 bases, with 10 bases left between them.

The chain couples TRBV6-1 to TRBJ2-2; 8 nucleotides agree with TRBD2. V shed 4 bases and J 4 bases; nucleotides not matched to a gene: 11. The germline CDR1 and CDR2 sequences are MNHNS and SASEGT. The CDR3 is made up of 17 amino acids. CDR3 nucleotide sequence: TGTGCCAGCAGTGTCGCCCCGGGACTAGATCGCACCGGGGAGCTGTTTTTT. Protein: CASSVAPGLDRTGELFF.

This clonotype was counted once. The chain combines TRBV29-1 with TRBJ2-7; the D is unclear. Germline assignment: CDR1 SQVTM and CDR2 ANQGSEA. The CDR3 loop spans 12 amino acids. Trimming shortened V by 2 bases and J by 0 bases, and 5 bases separated the two germline ends. CDR3 sequence (DNA): TGCAGCGTTGAATCAAACTCCTACGAGCAGTACTTC. Translation: CSVESNSYEQYF.

V is TRBV6-6 and J is TRBJ1-2; TRBD1 is a possible D gene (5 bases). The germline V gene has CDR1 MNHNY and CDR2 SVGAGI (reference sequence). V was shortened by 0 bases and J by 0 bases, with 8 bases between the two germline ends. There are 15 residues in the CDR3. CDR3 DNA sequence: TGTGCCAGCAGTTACTCGGGGGGAGCTAACTATGGCTACACCTTC. Its protein is CASSYSGGANYGYTF.

This sequence joins TRBV28 and TRBJ2-5, with 12 positions matching TRBD1. Germline V gene data show CDR1 as MDHEN and CDR2 as SYDVKM. J lost 6 bases, V lost 10 bases, and 9 bases had no gene match. The CDR3 runs to 14 residues. This CDR3 is CAIRDRGLKKTQYF. CDR3 DNA sequence: TGTGCCATCCGGGACAGGGGGCTGAAAAAGACCCAGTACTTC.

The rearrangement joins TRBV5-4 to TRBJ1-2, with D possibly TRBD1 on 6 matching bases. The CDR3 spans 15 residues. The germline gives CDR1 SGHNT, CDR2 YYREEE (reference sequence). V lost 2 bases to trimming and J lost 2 bases, with 13 bases between them. The CDR3 bases are TGTGCCAGCAGCTTAGGCGGACAGAACAACTATGGCTACACCTTC. This encodes CASSLGGQNNYGYTF. The complete variable domain, with remaining parts taken from reference TRBV5-4 and TRBJ1-2, reads ETGVTQSPTHLIKTRGQQVTLRCSSQSGHNTVSWYQQALGQGPQFIFQYYREEENGRGNFPPRFSGLQFPNYSSELNVNALELDDSALYLCASSLGGQNNYGYTFGSGTRLTVV.

The gene calls are TRBV18 and TRBJ2-7; TRBD1 agrees at 7 bases. Germline CDR1 and CDR2: KGHSH and LQKENI. The CDR3 is 14 residues long. J was trimmed by 3 bases and V by 6 bases; bases with no gene match: 8. The CDR3, as DNA: TGTGCCAGCTCGAGTAAGGGGGCTGGCTACGAGCAGTACTTC. Translation: CASSSKGAGYEQYF. Together with reference TRBV18 and TRBJ2-7, the CDR3 gives the full variable domain: NAGVMQNPRHLVRRRGQEARLRCSPMKGHSHVYWYRQLPEEGLKFMVYLQKENIIDESGMPKERFSAEFPKEGPSILRIQQVVRGDSAAYFCASSSKGAGYEQYFGPGTRLTVT.

This clonotype was counted only a few times. This chain links TRBV12-5 with TRBJ2-5; 8 bases agree with TRBD1. The germline V gene has CDR1 LGHNT and CDR2 FRNRAP. V was pared by 3 bases and J by 4 bases, with 1 base of the junction left unmatched. The CDR3 has 13 amino acids. CDR3 region: CASGFDRGETQYF. CDR3 coding DNA: TGTGCTAGTGGTTTCGACAGGGGAGAGACCCAGTACTTC.

The chain recombines TRBV14 with TRBJ2-7; D gene unclear. Germline lookup yields CDR1 SGHDN and CDR2 FVKESK. This CDR3 comprises 15 residues. The V end lost 0 bases, the J end lost 5 bases, and 14 bases lay between the germline ends. The CDR3 loop reads CASSQDVTRWNEQYF. CDR3 nucleotide sequence: TGTGCCAGCAGCCAAGATGTCACCCGGTGGAACGAGCAGTACTTC.

This rearrangement joins TRBV5-6 to TRBJ2-5; D is uncertain. Deletions cut 7 bases from V and 4 bases from J, with 14 bases between. The CDR3 runs 13 residues. Germline assignment: CDR1 SGHDT and CDR2 YYEEEE. The CDR3 loop reads CASSTRSRETQYF. Here the CDR3 DNA reads TGTGCCAGCTCTACAAGAAGCCGAGAGACCCAGTACTTC.

This clonotype has more than one count but fewer than ten. At one of its ends the junction is not consistent with the germline gene, which may arise from a read error. The rearrangement uses TRBV12-3 or TRBV12-4 and TRBJ1-3; D unresolved. This CDR3 region has 11 residues. CDR3 in DNA: TGTGCCAGCAGATTAGCTTGGGGCATATATTTT. Its protein is CASRLAWGIYF.

This clonotype was seen a few times. V gene TRBV2 combines with J gene TRBJ2-7, with TRBD1 as a possible D gene (6 bases). Trimming pared 2 bases from V and 6 bases from J, leaving 17 bases between. This CDR3 contains 15 residues. Germline V lookup: CDR1 SNHLY, CDR2 FYNNEI. This chain's CDR3 is CASSEFGTPGREQYF. The CDR3 DNA follows: TGTGCCAGCAGTGAATTCGGGACACCCGGCCGCGAGCAGTACTTC.

A remark on this clonotype: This may arise from a read error, as a much more abundant clone is one base away. V gene TRBV7-2 combines with J gene TRBJ2-7; D is undetermined. The CDR3 totals 14 residues. Trimming took off 6 bases at V and 2 bases at J, with 14 bases between the two ends. Looked up from germline, CDR1 is SGHTA and CDR2 is FQGNSA. The CDR3 region is CTSSPGYRTYEQYF. The CDR3 DNA reads TGTACCAGCAGTCCCGGATATCGAACCTACGAGCAGTACTTC.

In its sample, this clonotype was seen many times. The V call is TRBV7-2, the J call TRBJ2-5, with no clear D. Trimming left V 1 base short and J 7 bases short, with 10 bases between. Looked up from germline, CDR1 is SGHTA and CDR2 is FQGNSA. This CDR3 is 13 amino acids long. CDR3 in amino acids: CASSLGRLGTQYF. The CDR3 region has the DNA TGTGCCAGCAGCTTAGGAAGACTGGGGACCCAGTACTTC.

This clonotype was detected many times. The chain carries TRBV20-1 and TRBJ1-2; D remains ambiguous. Trimming stripped 3 bases from V and 2 bases from J, with 13 bases between. Germline V gives CDR1 DFQATT, CDR2 SNEGSKA (reference sequence). CDR3 length equals 14 residues. The CDR3 DNA follows: TGCAGTGCTAGCCCCTGGGTTGGAAACTATGGCTACACCTTC. Translated: CSASPWVGNYGYTF.

In its sample, this clonotype was seen many times. The J gene is TRBJ1-2, the V gene TRBV6-1; possibly TRBD1 for D (5 bases). Looked up from germline, CDR1 is MNHNS and CDR2 is SASEGT. V lost 5 bases and J lost 4, with 14 bases in between. The CDR3 is made up of 14 amino acids. CDR3 coding DNA: TGTGCCAGCAGTTCCGACAGACAATCCTATGGCTACACCTTC. This sequence encodes CASSSDRQSYGYTF.

The CDR3: CASSLTSGSIEQFF. As DNA, the CDR3 is TGTGCCAGCAGTTTAACTAGCGGGAGTATTGAGCAGTTCTTC. The chain carries TRBV27 and TRBJ2-1, with 11 bases fitting TRBD2. The CDR3 loop spans 14 amino acids. V lost 2 bases, J lost 9 bases, and 3 bases stayed unmatched. Germline V gene sequence: CDR1 MNHEY, CDR2 SMNVEV (reference sequence).

In its sample, this clonotype was seen many times. The rearrangement joins TRBV28 to TRBJ1-1, with 8 bases identical to TRBD1. The CDR3 runs 14 residues. Germline V CDR1 and CDR2: MDHEN, SYDVKM. The V gene end was trimmed by 2 bases and the J gene end by 6 bases; junction bases not matched to a gene: 5. Here the CDR3 reads CASSLIGQGAEAFF. The DNA for the CDR3 is TGTGCCAGCAGTTTAATCGGACAGGGTGCTGAAGCTTTCTTT.

This clonotype was detected many times. The chain employs TRBV28 and TRBJ2-2; 7 bases are a match to TRBD1. This CDR3 is 16 amino acids long. The germline gives CDR1 MDHEN, CDR2 SYDVKM. V trimming: 7 bases; J trimming: 0 bases; junction bases outside the gene matches: 8. The CDR3 nucleotides read TGTGCCAGCACTTCACCGGGGACAGCGAACACCGGGGAGCTGTTTTTT. This encodes CASTSPGTANTGELFF.

A note on this clonotype: A much larger clonotype is one base distant, so this may be a read error. This is likely a read error, given that the CDR3 carries no conserved phenylalanine or tryptophan at its end. The chain is built from TRBV28 and TRBJ1-5; D gene uncertain. V was shortened by 3 bases and J by 1 base, with 4 bases between the two germline ends. The CDR3 totals 13 residues. The germline gives CDR1 MDHEN, CDR2 SYDVKM. This CDR3 is CASSFMSNQPQHL. Written as DNA, the CDR3 is TGTGCCAGCAGTTTTATGAGCAATCAGCCCCAGCATCTT.

This clonotype was counted many times. This sequence joins TRBV28 and TRBJ1-6; D is unclear. V was shortened by 7 bases and J by 0 bases, with 10 bases between the two germline ends. The CDR3 loop spans 15 amino acids. CDR1 is MDHEN, CDR2 SYDVKM, per germline. The CDR3 is CASTDGSSYNSPLHF. The CDR3 nucleotides are TGTGCCAGCACAGACGGGAGCTCCTATAATTCACCCCTCCACTTT.